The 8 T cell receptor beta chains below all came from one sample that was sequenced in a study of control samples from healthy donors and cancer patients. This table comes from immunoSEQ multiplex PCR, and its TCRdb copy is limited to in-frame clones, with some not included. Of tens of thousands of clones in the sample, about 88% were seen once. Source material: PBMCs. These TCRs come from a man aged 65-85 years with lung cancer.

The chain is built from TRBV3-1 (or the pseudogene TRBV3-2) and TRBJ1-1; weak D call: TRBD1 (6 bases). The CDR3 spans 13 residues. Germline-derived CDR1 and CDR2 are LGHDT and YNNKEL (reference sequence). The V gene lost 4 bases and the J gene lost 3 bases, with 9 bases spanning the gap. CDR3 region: CASSPPGDTEAFF. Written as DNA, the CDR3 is TGTGCCAGCAGCCCTCCAGGGGACACTGAAGCTTTCTTT.

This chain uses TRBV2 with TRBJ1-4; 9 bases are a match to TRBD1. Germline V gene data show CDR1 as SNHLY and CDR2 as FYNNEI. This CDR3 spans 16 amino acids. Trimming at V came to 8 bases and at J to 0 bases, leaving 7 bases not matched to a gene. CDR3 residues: CASRRDRAATNEKLFF. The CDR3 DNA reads TGTGCCAGCCGCCGGGACAGGGCAGCAACTAATGAAAAACTGTTTTTT.

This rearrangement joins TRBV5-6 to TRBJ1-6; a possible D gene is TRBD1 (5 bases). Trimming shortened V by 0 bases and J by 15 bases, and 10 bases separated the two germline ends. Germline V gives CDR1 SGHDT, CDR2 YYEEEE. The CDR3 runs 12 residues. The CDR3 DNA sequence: TGTGCCAGCAGCTTGGGAGGGGTTGTCCTCCACTTT. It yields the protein CASSLGGVVLHF.

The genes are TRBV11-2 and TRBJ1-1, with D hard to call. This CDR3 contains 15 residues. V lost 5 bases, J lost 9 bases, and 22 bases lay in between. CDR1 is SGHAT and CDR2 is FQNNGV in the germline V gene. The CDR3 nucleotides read TGTGCCAGCAGCCCCGGGTTGGAGGCCGATCGGAAAGCTTTCTTT. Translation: CASSPGLEADRKAFF.

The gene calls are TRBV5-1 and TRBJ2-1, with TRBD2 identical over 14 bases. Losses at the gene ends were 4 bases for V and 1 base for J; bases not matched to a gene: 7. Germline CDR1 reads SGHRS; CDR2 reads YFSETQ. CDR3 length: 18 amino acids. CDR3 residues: CASSLRTSGGRSYNEQFF. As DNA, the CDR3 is TGCGCCAGCAGCCTTAGGACTAGCGGGGGGAGGTCCTACAATGAGCAGTTCTTC.

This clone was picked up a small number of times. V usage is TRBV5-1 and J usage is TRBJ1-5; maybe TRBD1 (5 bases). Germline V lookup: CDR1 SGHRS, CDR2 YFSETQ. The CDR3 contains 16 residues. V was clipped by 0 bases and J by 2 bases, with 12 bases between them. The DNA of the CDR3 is TGCGCCAGCAGCTTGGGTCCCGGGGGAGGCAATCAGCCCCAGCATTTT. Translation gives CASSLGPGGGNQPQHF.

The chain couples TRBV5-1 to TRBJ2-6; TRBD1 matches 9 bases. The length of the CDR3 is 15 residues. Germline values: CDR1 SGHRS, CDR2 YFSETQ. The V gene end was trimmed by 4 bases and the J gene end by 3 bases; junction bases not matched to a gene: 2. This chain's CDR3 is CASSRQGVGANVLTF. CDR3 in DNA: TGCGCCAGCAGCCGACAGGGGGTTGGGGCCAACGTCCTGACTTTC.

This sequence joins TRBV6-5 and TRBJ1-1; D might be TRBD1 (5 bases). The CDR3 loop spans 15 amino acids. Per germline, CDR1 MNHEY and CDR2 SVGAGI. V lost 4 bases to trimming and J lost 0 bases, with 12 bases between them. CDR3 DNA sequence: TGTGCCAGCAGTTCGCAGGGCGGGGTGAACACTGAAGCTTTCTTT. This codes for CASSSQGGVNTEAFF.